This T cell receptor (beta chain) was sequenced during a study of cytomegalovirus exposure and HLA in healthy donors. Overall study context: An earlier analysis identified fewer than 130 million unique TCR beta sequences in 150 million to 200 million T cells. An early data release held 75 million to 100 million unique TCRs from HLA-typed donors.

V was pared by 6 bases and J by 4 bases, with 7 bases of the junction left unmatched. Germline V gives CDR1 MNHEY, CDR2 SVGAGI. There are 14 residues in the CDR3. The study's findings and limits: In a later analysis, V- and J-gene trimming of beta chains associated with a DCLRE1C missense variant, replicated independently.

PCR involved 60 Vbeta and 13 Jbeta primers. Clones were read by immunoSEQ multiplex PCR, and TCRdb kept only the in-frame ones, dropping some. The data hold 99,000 or so clones, with around 15% observed a single time. This clone was seen only a few times. Its antigen remains unknown. The V call is TRBV6-5, the J call TRBJ1-1, with 8 positions matching TRBD1. The sequence was obtained from a female donor in good health and CMV-seronegative. The sample consisted of PBMCs. The CDR3 nucleotides are TGTGCCAGCAGGCCTGACAGGGGCGGCACTGAAGCTTTCTTT. Its protein is CASRPDRGGTEAFF.